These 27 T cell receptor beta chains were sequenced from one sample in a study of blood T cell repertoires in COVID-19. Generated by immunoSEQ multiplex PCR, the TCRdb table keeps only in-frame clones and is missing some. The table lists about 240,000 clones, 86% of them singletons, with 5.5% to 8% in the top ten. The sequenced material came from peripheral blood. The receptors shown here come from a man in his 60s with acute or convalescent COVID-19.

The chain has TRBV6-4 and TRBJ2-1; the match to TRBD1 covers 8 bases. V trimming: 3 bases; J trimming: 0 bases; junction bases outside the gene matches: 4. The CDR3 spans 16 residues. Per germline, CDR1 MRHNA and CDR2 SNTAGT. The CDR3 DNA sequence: TGTGCCAGCAGTGAAAGGGACAGGAGCTCCTACAATGAGCAGTTCTTC. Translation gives CASSERDRSSYNEQFF.

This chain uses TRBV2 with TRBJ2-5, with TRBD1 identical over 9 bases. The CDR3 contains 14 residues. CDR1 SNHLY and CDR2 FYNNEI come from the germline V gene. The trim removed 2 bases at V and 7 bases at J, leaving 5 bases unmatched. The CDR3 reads CASSERGQGATQYF. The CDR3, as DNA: TGTGCCAGCAGTGAAAGGGGACAGGGCGCGACCCAGTACTTC. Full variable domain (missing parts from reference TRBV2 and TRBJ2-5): EPEVTQTPSHQVTQMGQEVILRCVPISNHLYFYWYRQILGQKVEFLVSFYNNEISEKSEIFDDQFSVERPDGSNFTLKIRSTKLEDSAMYFCASSERGQGATQYFGPGTRLLVL.

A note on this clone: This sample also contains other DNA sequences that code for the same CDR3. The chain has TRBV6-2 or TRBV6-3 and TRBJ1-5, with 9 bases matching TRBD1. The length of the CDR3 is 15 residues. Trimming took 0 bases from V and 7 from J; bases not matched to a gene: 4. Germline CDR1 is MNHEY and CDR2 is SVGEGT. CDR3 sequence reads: CASSYSGQGEQPQHF. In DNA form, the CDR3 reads TGTGCCAGCAGTTACTCGGGACAGGGTGAGCAGCCCCAGCATTTT.

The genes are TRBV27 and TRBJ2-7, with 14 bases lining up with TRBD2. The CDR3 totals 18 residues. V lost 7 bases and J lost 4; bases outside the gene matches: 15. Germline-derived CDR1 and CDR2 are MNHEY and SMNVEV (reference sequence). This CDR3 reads CASMTVGGLAGDGYEQYF. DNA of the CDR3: TGTGCCAGCATGACGGTCGGGGGACTAGCGGGAGACGGGTACGAGCAGTACTTC.

CDR3 DNA sequence: TGTGCCAGCAGCTTTCAGGGTCCCACTGAAGCTTTCTTT. It is translated as CASSFQGPTEAFF. This chain uses TRBV7-8 with TRBJ1-1; D may be TRBD1 (5 bases). Germline V lookup: CDR1 SGHVS, CDR2 FQNEAQ. The CDR3 has 13 residues. The germline V and J ends were trimmed by 3 bases and 4 bases, with 9 bases remaining between them.

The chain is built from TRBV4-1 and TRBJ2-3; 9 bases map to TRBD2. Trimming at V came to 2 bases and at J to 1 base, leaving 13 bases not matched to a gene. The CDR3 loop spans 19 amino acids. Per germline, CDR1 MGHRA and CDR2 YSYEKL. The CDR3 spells CASSQNHGGAGGRTDTQYF. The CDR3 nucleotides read TGCGCCAGCAGCCAAAACCATGGCGGGGCGGGAGGGCGCACAGATACGCAGTATTTT.

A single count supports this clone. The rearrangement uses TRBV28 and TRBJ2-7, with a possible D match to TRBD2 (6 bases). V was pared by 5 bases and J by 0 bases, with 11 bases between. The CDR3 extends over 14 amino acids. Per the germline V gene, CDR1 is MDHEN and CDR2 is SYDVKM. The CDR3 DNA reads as TGTGCCAGCAGTCCAGCGGGCAACTCCTACGAGCAGTACTTC. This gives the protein CASSPAGNSYEQYF.

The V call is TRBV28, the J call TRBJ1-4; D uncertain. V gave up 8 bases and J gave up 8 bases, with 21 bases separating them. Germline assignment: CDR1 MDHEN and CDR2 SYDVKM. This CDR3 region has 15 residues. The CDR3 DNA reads TGTGCCAGCCGCTCCCCGAGGGTGACTCTAGAAAAACTGTTTTTT. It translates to CASRSPRVTLEKLFF.

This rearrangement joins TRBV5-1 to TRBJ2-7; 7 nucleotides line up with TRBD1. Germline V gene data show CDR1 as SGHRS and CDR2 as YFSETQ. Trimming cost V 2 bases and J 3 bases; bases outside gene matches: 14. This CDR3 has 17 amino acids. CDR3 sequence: CASSLVVTDRSFYEQYF. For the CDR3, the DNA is TGCGCCAGCAGCTTAGTGGTGACGGACAGGAGCTTCTACGAGCAGTACTTC. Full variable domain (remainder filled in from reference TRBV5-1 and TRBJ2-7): KAGVTQTPRYLIKTRGQQVTLSCSPISGHRSVSWYQQTPGQGLQFLFEYFSETQRNKGNFPGRFSGRQFSNSRSEMNVSTLELGDSALYLCASSLVVTDRSFYEQYFGPGTRLTVT.

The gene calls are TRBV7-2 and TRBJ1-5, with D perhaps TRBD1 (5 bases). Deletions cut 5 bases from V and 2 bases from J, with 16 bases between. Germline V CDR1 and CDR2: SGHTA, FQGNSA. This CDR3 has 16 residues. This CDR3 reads CASSPRRGDGNQPQHF. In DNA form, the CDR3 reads TGTGCCAGCAGCCCGCGGAGGGGCGATGGCAATCAGCCCCAGCATTTT.

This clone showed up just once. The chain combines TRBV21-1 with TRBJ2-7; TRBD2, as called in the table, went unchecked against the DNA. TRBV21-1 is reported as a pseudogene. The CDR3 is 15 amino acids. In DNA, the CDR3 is TGTGCCAGCAGCCCGGGGGGGCAGGGAGCCTACGAGCAGTACTTC. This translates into CASSPGGQGAYEQYF.

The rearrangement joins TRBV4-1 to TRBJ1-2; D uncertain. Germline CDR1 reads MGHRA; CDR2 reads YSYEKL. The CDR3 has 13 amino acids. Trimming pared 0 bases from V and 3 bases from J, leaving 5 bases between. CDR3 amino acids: CASSQEADYGYTF. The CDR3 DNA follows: TGCGCCAGCAGCCAAGAGGCAGACTATGGCTACACCTTC.

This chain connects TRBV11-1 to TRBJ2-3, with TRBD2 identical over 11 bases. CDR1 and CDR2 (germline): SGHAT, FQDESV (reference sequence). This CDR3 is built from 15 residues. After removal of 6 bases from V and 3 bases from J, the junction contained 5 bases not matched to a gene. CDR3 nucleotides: TGTGCCAGCAGTCAAAGACTAGCGGGGACAGATACGCAGTATTTT. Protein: CASSQRLAGTDTQYF.

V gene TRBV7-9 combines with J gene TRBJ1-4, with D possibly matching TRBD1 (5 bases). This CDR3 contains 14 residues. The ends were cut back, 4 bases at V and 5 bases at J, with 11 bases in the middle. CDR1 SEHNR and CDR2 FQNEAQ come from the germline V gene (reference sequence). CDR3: CASSSQGRNEKLFF. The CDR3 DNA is TGTGCCAGCAGCTCCCAGGGAAGGAATGAAAAACTGTTTTTT.

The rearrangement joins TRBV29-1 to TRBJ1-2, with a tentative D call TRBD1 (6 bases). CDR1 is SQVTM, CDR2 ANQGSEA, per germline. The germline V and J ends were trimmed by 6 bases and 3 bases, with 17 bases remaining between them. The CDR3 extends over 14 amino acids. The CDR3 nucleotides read TGCAGCGTGGCAAGACAGGATCCGTACTATGGCTACACCTTC. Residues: CSVARQDPYYGYTF.

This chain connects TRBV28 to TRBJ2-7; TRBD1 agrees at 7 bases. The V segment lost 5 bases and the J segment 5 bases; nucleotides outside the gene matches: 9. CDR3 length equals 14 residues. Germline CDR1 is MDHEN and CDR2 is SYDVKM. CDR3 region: CASSDRQGRNEQYF. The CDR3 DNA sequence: TGTGCCAGCAGTGATAGACAGGGTCGTAACGAGCAGTACTTC.

CDR3 amino acids: CASRLDRGPYEQYF. Here the CDR3 DNA reads TGTGCCAGCAGACTGGACAGGGGGCCTTACGAGCAGTACTTC. This chain links TRBV28 with TRBJ2-7; 11 bases are a match to TRBD1. The length of the CDR3 is 14 residues. CDR1 and CDR2 from the germline V gene are MDHEN and SYDVKM. The ends lost 6 bases at V and 4 bases at J; junction bases unmatched: 5.

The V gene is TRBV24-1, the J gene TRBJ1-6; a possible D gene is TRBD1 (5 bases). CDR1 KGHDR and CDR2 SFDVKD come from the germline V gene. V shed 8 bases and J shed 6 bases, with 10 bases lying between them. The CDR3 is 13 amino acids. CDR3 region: CATTARANSPLHF. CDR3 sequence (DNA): TGTGCCACCACCGCCAGGGCTAATTCACCCCTCCACTTT.

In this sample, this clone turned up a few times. The CDR3 region has the DNA TGTGCCAGCAGCTTTCAGGGCGATCCTAAAGCTTTCTTT. The encoded protein is CASSFQGDPKAFF. The gene calls are TRBV11-3 and TRBJ1-1; tentatively, D is TRBD1 (5 bases). CDR3 size: 13 residues. Germline loops: CDR1 SGHNT, CDR2 YENEEA. V was shortened by 3 bases and J by 9 bases, with 14 bases between the two germline ends.

The CDR3 is CASSAYRGATEAFF. The DNA for the CDR3 is TGTGCCAGCAGTGCCTACCGGGGGGCCACTGAAGCTTTCTTT. The chain employs TRBV28 and TRBJ1-1; perhaps TRBD1 as D (6 bases). Germline CDR1 and CDR2: MDHEN and SYDVKM. V lost 5 bases and J lost 4, with 14 bases in between. The CDR3 has 14 residues. Using reference TRBV28 and TRBJ1-1 for the parts outside the CDR3, the full variable domain is DVKVTQSSRYLVKRTGEKVFLECVQDMDHENMFWYRQDPGLGLRLIYFSYDVKMKEKGDIPEGYSVSREKKERFSLILESASTNQTSMYLCASSAYRGATEAFFGQGTRLTVV.

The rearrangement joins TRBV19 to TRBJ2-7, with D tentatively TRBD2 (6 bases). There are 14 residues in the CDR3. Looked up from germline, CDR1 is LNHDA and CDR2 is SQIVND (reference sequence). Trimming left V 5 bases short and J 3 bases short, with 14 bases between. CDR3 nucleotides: TGTGCCAGTAGTGTCCGGGACTCTATCTACGAGCAGTACTTC. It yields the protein CASSVRDSIYEQYF.

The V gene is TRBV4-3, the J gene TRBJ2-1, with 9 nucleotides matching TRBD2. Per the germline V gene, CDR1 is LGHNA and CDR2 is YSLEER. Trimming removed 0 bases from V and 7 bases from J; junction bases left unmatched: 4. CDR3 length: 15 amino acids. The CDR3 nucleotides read TGCGCCAGCAGCCAAGAAACTAGCGGGCGGAATGAGCAGTTCTTC. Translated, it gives CASSQETSGRNEQFF.

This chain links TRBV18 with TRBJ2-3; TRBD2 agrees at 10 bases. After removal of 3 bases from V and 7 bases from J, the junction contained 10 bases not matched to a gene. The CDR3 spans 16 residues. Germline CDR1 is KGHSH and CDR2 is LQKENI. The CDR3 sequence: CASSPGELAGLNTQYF. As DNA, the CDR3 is TGTGCCAGCTCACCGGGGGAACTAGCGGGACTGAATACGCAGTATTTT.

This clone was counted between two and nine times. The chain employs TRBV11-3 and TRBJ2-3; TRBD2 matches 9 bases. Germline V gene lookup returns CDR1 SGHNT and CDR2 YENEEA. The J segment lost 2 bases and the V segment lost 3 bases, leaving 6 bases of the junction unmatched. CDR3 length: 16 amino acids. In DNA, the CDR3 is TGTGCCAGCAGCTTGACTAGCGGAACCTACACAGATACGCAGTATTTT. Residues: CASSLTSGTYTDTQYF.

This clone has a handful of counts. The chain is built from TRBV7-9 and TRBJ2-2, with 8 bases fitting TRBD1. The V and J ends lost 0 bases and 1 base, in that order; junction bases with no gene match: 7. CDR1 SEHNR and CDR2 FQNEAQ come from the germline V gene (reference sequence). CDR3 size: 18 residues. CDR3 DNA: TGTGCCAGCAGCTTAGCGACAGGGGCCCTTTTGAACACCGGGGAGCTGTTTTTT. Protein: CASSLATGALLNTGELFF.

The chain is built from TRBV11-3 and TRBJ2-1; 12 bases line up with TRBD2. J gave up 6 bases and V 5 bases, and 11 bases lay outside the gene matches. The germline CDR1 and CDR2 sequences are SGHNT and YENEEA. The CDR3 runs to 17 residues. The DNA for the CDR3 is TGTGCCAGCAGCCTGGGGCTAGCGGGAGGGCGGGGCAATGAGCAGTTCTTC. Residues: CASSLGLAGGRGNEQFF.

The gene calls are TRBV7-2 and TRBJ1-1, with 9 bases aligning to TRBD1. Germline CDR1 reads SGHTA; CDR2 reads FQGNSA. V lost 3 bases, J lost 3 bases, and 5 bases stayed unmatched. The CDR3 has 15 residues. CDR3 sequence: CASSFRDREDTEAFF. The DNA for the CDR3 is TGTGCCAGCAGCTTCCGGGACAGGGAGGACACTGAAGCTTTCTTT. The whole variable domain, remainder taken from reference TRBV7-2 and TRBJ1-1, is GAGVSQSPSNKVTEKGKDVELRCDPISGHTALYWYRQSLGQGLEFLIYFQGNSAPDKSGLPSDRFSAERTGGSVSTLTIQRTQQEDSAVYLCASSFRDREDTEAFFGQGTRLTVV.